The entry that follows covers one T cell receptor beta chain sequence. Within 2 weeks of study entry, exposed participants had contacted a PCR-confirmed or clinician-diagnosed COVID-19 case. This sample was taken from a study of blood T cell repertoires in COVID-19. At the level of the study: COVID-19 samples, acute and convalescent, were from the United States, Italy and Spain.

As processed by the authors: The assay estimated nucleated cells by amplifying reference gene primers. Generated by immunoSEQ multiplex PCR, the TCRdb table keeps only in-frame clones and is missing some. V, J and clone size are taken as reported in that table, and D and trimming were inferred from the DNA itself. The sample gives about 280,000 clones, less than 95% of which show up once; 2.5% to 3% is in the top ten. This CDR3 region has 16 residues. Deletions cut 0 bases from V and 2 bases from J, with 8 bases between. The germline V gene has CDR1 LGHNA and CDR2 YSLEER. The sequencing input was PBMCs or T cells enriched from blood (not recorded which). The chain couples TRBV4-3 to TRBJ2-6; no clear D gene. The receptor's source is a man aged 35 to 55 who had been exposed to COVID-19. The CDR3 protein is CASSQDYGAGANVLTF. For the CDR3, the DNA is TGCGCCAGCAGCCAAGATTACGGAGCTGGGGCCAACGTCCTGACTTTC.